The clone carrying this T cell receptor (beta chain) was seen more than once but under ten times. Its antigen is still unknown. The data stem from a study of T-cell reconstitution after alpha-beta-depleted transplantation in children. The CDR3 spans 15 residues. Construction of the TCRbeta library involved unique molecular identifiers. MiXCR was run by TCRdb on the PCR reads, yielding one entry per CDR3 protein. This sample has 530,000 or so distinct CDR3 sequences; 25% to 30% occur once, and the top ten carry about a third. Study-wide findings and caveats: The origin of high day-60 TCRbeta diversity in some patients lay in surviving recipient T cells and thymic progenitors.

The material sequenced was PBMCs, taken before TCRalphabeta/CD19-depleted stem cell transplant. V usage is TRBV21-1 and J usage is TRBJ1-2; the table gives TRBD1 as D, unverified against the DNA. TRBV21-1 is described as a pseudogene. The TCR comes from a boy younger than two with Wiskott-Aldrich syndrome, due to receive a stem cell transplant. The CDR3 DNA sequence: TGTGCCAGCAGCAATCGGCAGGGGGCTAACTATGGCTACACCTTC. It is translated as CASSNRQGANYGYTF.